Following are 4 T cell receptor beta chains from one sample sequenced in a study of blood T cell repertoires in COVID-19. TCRdb keeps only in-frame clones here, not all; method: immunoSEQ multiplex PCR. The table includes 180,000 or so clones, 80% to 90% detected once. Sequenced: PBMCs or T cells enriched from blood (not recorded which). These receptor sequences come from a woman in her forties or fifties in a cohort exposed to, infected with or recovered from COVID-19 (not recorded which).

The chain has TRBV13 and TRBJ2-7, with 10 bases aligning to TRBD1. This CDR3 spans 17 amino acids. The trim removed 5 bases at V and 5 bases at J, leaving 15 bases unmatched. The germline gives CDR1 PRHDT, CDR2 FYEKMQ (reference sequence). Written as DNA, the CDR3 is TGTGCCAGCAGCACCCGGACAGGGGGGTCCCCCCCTCACGAGCAGTACTTC. This gives the protein CASSTRTGGSPPHEQYF.

V gene TRBV6-5 combines with J gene TRBJ2-7; D is uncertain. Germline CDR1 reads MNHEY; CDR2 reads SVGAGI. The CDR3 runs to 13 residues. V was trimmed by 2 bases and J by 3 bases, leaving 8 bases between them. In nucleotides, the CDR3 is TGTGCCAGCAGTTACCAACAAAACTACGAGCAGTACTTC. It translates to CASSYQQNYEQYF.

This clone was seen a single time. The J gene is TRBJ2-1, the V gene TRBV7-2, with 12 nucleotides matching TRBD2. With 1 base clipped from V and 2 bases from J, the junction kept 9 bases outside the gene matches. There are 19 residues in the CDR3. The germline gives CDR1 SGHTA, CDR2 FQGNSA. The CDR3 region has the DNA TGTGCCAGCAGCTTAGGGTATAGGGCTAGCGGGAGGGCCTACAATGAGCAGTTCTTC. Its protein product is CASSLGYRASGRAYNEQFF. Full variable domain (missing parts from reference TRBV7-2 and TRBJ2-1): GAGVSQSPSNKVTEKGKDVELRCDPISGHTALYWYRQSLGQGLEFLIYFQGNSAPDKSGLPSDRFSAERTGGSVSTLTIQRTQQEDSAVYLCASSLGYRASGRAYNEQFFGPGTRLTVL.

The rearrangement links TRBV6-5 to TRBJ2-3, with TRBD2 as a possible D gene (5 bases). This CDR3 contains 15 residues. Trimming removed 4 bases from V and 1 base from J, with 12 bases in between. Germline values: CDR1 MNHEY, CDR2 SVGAGI. Written as DNA, the CDR3 is TGTGCCAGCAGTTCGTTAGCGCTTGGCACAGATACGCAGTATTTT. Translating it yields CASSSLALGTDTQYF.